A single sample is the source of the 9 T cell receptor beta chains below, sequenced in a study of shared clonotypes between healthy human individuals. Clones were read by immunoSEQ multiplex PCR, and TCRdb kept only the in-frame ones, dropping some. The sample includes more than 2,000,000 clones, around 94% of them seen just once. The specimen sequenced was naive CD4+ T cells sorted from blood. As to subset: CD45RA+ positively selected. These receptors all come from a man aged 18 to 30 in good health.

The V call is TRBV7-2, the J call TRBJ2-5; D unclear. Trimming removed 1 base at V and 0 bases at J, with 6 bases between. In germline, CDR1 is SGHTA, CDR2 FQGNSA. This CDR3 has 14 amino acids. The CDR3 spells CASSLGVYQETQYF. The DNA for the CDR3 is TGTGCCAGCAGCTTAGGTGTCTACCAAGAGACCCAGTACTTC.

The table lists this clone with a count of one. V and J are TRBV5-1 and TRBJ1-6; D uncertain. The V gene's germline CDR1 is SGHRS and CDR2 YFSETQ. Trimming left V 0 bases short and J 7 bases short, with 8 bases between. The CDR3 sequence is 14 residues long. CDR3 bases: TGCGCCAGCAGCTTGGTCCCTGAAAATTCACCCCTCCACTTT. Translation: CASSLVPENSPLHF.

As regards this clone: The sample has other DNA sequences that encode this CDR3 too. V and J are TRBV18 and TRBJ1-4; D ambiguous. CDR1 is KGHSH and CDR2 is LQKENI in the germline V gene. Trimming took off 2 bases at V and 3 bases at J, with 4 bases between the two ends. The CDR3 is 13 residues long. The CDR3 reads CASSPGANEKLFF. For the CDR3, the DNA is TGTGCCAGCTCACCAGGAGCTAATGAAAAACTGTTTTTT.

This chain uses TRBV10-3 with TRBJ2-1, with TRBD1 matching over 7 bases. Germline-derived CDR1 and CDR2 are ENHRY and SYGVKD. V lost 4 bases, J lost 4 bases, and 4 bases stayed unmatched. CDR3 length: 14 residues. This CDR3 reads CAISAGTAYNEQFF. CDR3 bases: TGTGCCATCAGTGCCGGGACAGCATACAATGAGCAGTTCTTC.

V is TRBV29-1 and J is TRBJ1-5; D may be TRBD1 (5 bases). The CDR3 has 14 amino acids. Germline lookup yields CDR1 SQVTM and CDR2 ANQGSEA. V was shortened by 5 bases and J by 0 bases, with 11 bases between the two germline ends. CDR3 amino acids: CSVTGTDSNQPQHF. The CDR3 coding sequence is TGCAGCGTTACCGGGACGGATAGCAATCAGCCCCAGCATTTT. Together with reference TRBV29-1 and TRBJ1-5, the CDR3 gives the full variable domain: SAVISQKPSRDICQRGTSLTIQCQVDSQVTMMFWYRQQPGQSLTLIATANQGSEATYESGFVIDKFPISRPNLTFSTLTVSNMSPEDSSIYLCSVTGTDSNQPQHFGDGTRLSIL.

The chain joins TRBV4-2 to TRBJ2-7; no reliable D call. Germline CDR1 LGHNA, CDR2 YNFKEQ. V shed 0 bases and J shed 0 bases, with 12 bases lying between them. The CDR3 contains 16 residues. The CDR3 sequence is CASSQDQSGNSYEQYF. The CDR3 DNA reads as TGTGCCAGCAGCCAAGATCAGTCAGGAAACTCCTACGAGCAGTACTTC.

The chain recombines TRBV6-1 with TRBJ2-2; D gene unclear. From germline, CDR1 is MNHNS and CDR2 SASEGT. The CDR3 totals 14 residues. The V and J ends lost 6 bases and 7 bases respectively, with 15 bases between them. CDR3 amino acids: CASSLGPNGGELFF. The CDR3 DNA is TGTGCCAGCAGCCTTGGGCCCAACGGCGGGGAGCTGTTTTTT.

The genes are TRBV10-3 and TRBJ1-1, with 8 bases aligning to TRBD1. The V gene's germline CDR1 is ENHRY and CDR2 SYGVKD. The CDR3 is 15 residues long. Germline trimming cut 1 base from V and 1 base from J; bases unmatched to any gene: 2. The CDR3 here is CAISEFTGGNTEAFF. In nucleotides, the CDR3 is TGTGCCATCAGTGAGTTCACAGGGGGGAACACTGAAGCTTTCTTT.

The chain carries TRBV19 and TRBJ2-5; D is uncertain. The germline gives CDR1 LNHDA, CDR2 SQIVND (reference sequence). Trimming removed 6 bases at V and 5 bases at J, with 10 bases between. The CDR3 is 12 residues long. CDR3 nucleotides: TGTGCCAGTAGCTCTTACGGGGAGACCCAGTACTTC. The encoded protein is CASSSYGETQYF.